The present T cell receptor beta chain was sequenced within a study of cytomegalovirus exposure and HLA in healthy donors. Comment on this clone: Antigen unknown.

Findings and limits, study-wide: A prior analysis recorded that most TCR beta V segments were productive about 90% or about 30% of the time.

Primers: 60 Vbeta forward and 13 Jbeta reverse. In the source study's methods: Some 10 million of 75 million to 85 million unique TCR beta chains were shared, per a later count. Here immunoSEQ multiplex PCR was the method, and the copy in TCRdb shows in-frame clones only, minus some. That table furnishes V, J and clone size, whereas the DNA furnished D and trimming. The table has 200,000 to 250,000 clones, approximately 84% seen once. Germline-derived CDR1 and CDR2 are MDHEN and SYDVKM. This CDR3 has 13 residues. V was shortened by 4 bases and J by 2 bases, with 8 bases between the two germline ends. The source of this sequence is a woman between 35 and 50 years old in good health and CMV-seronegative. Sequences were obtained from PBMCs. This chain joins TRBV28 and TRBJ1-2; no reliable D call. The CDR3 region is CASSSVYNYGYTF. In DNA form, the CDR3 reads TGTGCCAGCAGTTCCGTCTACAACTATGGCTACACCTTC.